This T cell receptor (beta chain) was recovered during a study of cytomegalovirus exposure and HLA in healthy donors. Method: immunoSEQ multiplex PCR; TCRdb's copy keeps in-frame clones and lacks some. The data show 180,000 or so clones, with around nine tenths seen just once and 7.2% held by the top ten. The CDR3 runs 11 residues. Germline V gene data show CDR1 as DFQATT and CDR2 as SNEGSKA (reference sequence). Study-wide results and limits: Confirmation was obtained in vitro that a few CMV-associated chains are specific for CMV antigens. Cytomegalovirus-associated status was assigned to some 160 TCR beta chains.

This clone was counted many times. Its antigen remains unknown. This sequence joins TRBV20-1 and TRBJ2-5, with D unclear. Sequencing was done on a sample of PBMCs. This sequence originates from a young man in good health and CMV-seropositive. The CDR3 DNA is TGCAGCTCCCAACACCAAGAGACCCAGTACTTC. It translates to CSSQHQETQYF.